The 22 T cell receptor beta chains reported below all come from one sample, sequenced in a study of blood T cell repertoires in COVID-19. The repertoire was sequenced with immunoSEQ multiplex PCR; TCRdb's copy has only in-frame clones and lacks some. The sample holds about 160,000 clones, more than 80% seen once. Material for sequencing was peripheral blood. Receptor source: a man aged 55 to 70 with acute or convalescent COVID-19.

This chain links TRBV9 with TRBJ2-1; D may be TRBD2 (6 bases). This CDR3 is built from 11 residues. Germline V CDR1 and CDR2: SGDLS, YYNGEE. Trimming left V 3 bases short and J 10 bases short, with 8 bases between. The CDR3 sequence: CASSALAEQFF. DNA for the CDR3: TGTGCCAGCAGCGCGCTAGCGGAGCAGTTCTTC.

This chain links TRBV5-6 with TRBJ2-1; D remains unclear. The V and J ends lost 0 bases and 0 bases respectively, with 4 bases between them. The CDR3 spans 14 residues. CDR1 and CDR2 (germline): SGHDT, YYEEEE. The CDR3 DNA reads TGTGCCAGCAGCTTGGTCAGCTCCTACAATGAGCAGTTCTTC. Translation gives CASSLVSSYNEQFF.

The gene calls are TRBV25-1 and TRBJ2-7, with 7 bases aligning to TRBD2. J was trimmed by 1 base and V by 5 bases; bases with no gene match: 5. This CDR3 is 14 amino acids long. Germline V gene lookup returns CDR1 MGHDK and CDR2 SYGVNS. This chain's CDR3 is CASSMAGESYEQYF. The CDR3, as DNA: TGTGCCAGCAGTATGGCGGGGGAATCCTACGAGCAGTACTTC.

In DNA form, the CDR3 reads TGTGCCAGTAGTACGAAGGGACAGGGCAATCAGCCCCAGCATTTT. It yields the protein CASSTKGQGNQPQHF. The rearrangement uses TRBV19 and TRBJ1-5; 8 positions agree with TRBD1. CDR1 is LNHDA, CDR2 SQIVND, per germline (reference sequence). V was pared by 4 bases and J by 2 bases, with 4 bases of the junction left unmatched. This CDR3 is built from 15 residues. Full variable domain (rest looked up from reference TRBV19 and TRBJ1-5): DGGITQSPKYLFRKEGQNVTLSCEQNLNHDAMYWYRQDPGQGLRLIYYSQIVNDFQKGDIAEGYSVSREKKESFPLTVTSAQKNPTAFYLCASSTKGQGNQPQHFGDGTRLSIL.

The chain combines TRBV3-1 (or the pseudogene TRBV3-2) with TRBJ2-7, with TRBD2 matching 8 bases. After removal of 1 base from V and 0 bases from J, the junction contained 2 bases not matched to a gene. The V gene's germline CDR1 is LGHDT and CDR2 YNNKEL (reference sequence). CDR3 length: 15 amino acids. CDR3: CASSQVSGASYEQYF. The CDR3 coding sequence is TGTGCCAGCAGCCAAGTTAGCGGGGCCTCCTACGAGCAGTACTTC.

CDR3 amino acids: CASSSGQGINNEQFF. CDR3 DNA: TGTGCCAGCAGTTCTGGACAGGGAATTAACAATGAGCAGTTCTTC. The chain has TRBV6-5 and TRBJ2-1; 8 bases map to TRBD1. CDR3 size: 15 residues. Trimming at V came to 4 bases and at J to 5 bases, leaving 7 bases not matched to a gene. Germline CDR1 and CDR2: MNHEY and SVGAGI.

The chain combines TRBV6-5 with TRBJ1-3; D not resolved. Germline V CDR1 and CDR2: MNHEY, SVGAGI. Trimming took off 7 bases at V and 1 base at J, with 8 bases between the two ends. The length of the CDR3 is 13 residues. CDR3 sequence (DNA): TGTGCCAGCACGTCCAGTTCTGGAAACACCATATATTTT. Its translation is CASTSSSGNTIYF.

The CDR3 sequence is CASSESKDRGYSYTF. CDR3 DNA sequence: TGCGCCAGCAGTGAGTCTAAGGACAGGGGATATAGCTACACCTTC. The J gene is TRBJ1-2, the V gene TRBV10-2; 9 bases are a match to TRBD1. V shed 0 bases, J shed 9 bases, and the junction held 8 bases outside the gene matches. Looked up from germline, CDR1 is WSHSY and CDR2 is SAAADI. This CDR3 has 15 amino acids.

Of note for this clone: At one of its ends the junction is not consistent with the germline gene, which may arise from a read error. This chain links TRBV7-9 with TRBJ1-4; 8 bases map to TRBD1. Germline values: CDR1 SEHNR, CDR2 FQNEAQ (reference sequence). The CDR3 is made up of 14 amino acids. Here the CDR3 reads CASSLDRGGEKLFF. In DNA, the CDR3 is TGTGCCAGCAGTTTAGACAGGGGAGGTGAAAAACTGTTTTTT. The full variable domain, rest sourced from reference TRBV7-9 and TRBJ1-4, is DTGVSQNPRHKITKRGQNVTFRCDPISEHNRLYWYRQTLGQGPEFLTYFQNEAQLEKSRLLSDRFSAERPKGSFSTLEIQRTEQGDSAMYLCASSLDRGGEKLFFGSGTQLSVL.

The rearrangement joins TRBV12-5 to TRBJ2-5; no definite D call. The V end was cut by 5 bases, the J end by 9 bases, with 16 bases between. This CDR3 has 13 amino acids. Germline CDR1 and CDR2: LGHNT and FRNRAP. CDR3 protein: CASGKNSLVAQYF. Here the CDR3 DNA reads TGTGCTAGTGGTAAAAACTCCCTAGTGGCCCAGTACTTC. The complete variable domain, with remaining parts taken from reference TRBV12-5 and TRBJ2-5, reads DARVTQTPRHKVTEMGQEVTMRCQPILGHNTVFWYRQTMMQGLELLAYFRNRAPLDDSGMPKDRFSAEMPDATLATLKIQPSEPRDSAVYFCASGKNSLVAQYFGPGTRLLVL.

The rearrangement joins TRBV7-3 to TRBJ2-7, with D perhaps matching TRBD1 (6 bases). The CDR3 runs 15 residues. V was cut by 5 bases and J by 3 bases, with 17 bases left in between. Germline-derived CDR1 and CDR2 are SGHTA and FQGTGA. The CDR3 loop is CASSPNPGQHYEQYF. In nucleotides, the CDR3 is TGTGCCAGCAGCCCCAACCCCGGACAGCACTACGAGCAGTACTTC.

V gene TRBV6-5 combines with J gene TRBJ2-2, with no clear D. Trimming left V 10 bases short and J 7 bases short, with 19 bases between. The CDR3 totals 14 residues. Germline assignment: CDR1 MNHEY and CDR2 SVGAGI. The CDR3 nucleotides read TGTGCCATCCTGTCTACCAGAGGAATCGGGGAGCTGTTTTTT. This encodes CAILSTRGIGELFF.

The chain is built from TRBV5-4 and TRBJ1-1; 8 bases agree with TRBD1. The CDR3 spans 14 residues. The germline CDR1 and CDR2 sequences are SGHNT and YYREEE (reference sequence). Unmatched junction bases numbered 12, after V lost 5 bases and J lost 9 bases. The CDR3 sequence is CASRFPGQDDKAFF. As DNA, the CDR3 is TGTGCCAGCAGGTTCCCGGGACAGGACGATAAAGCTTTCTTT.

The chain employs TRBV7-2 and TRBJ1-1, with a weak D call TRBD1 (6 bases). Germline CDR1 reads SGHTA; CDR2 reads FQGNSA. The CDR3 contains 14 residues. Deletions cut 3 bases from V and 6 bases from J, with 14 bases between. The CDR3 loop reads CASSLWTQGPEAFF. The CDR3 coding sequence is TGTGCCAGCAGCTTGTGGACACAGGGCCCTGAAGCTTTCTTT. Combining the CDR3 with reference TRBV7-2 and TRBJ1-1 gives the whole variable domain GAGVSQSPSNKVTEKGKDVELRCDPISGHTALYWYRQSLGQGLEFLIYFQGNSAPDKSGLPSDRFSAERTGGSVSTLTIQRTQQEDSAVYLCASSLWTQGPEAFFGQGTRLTVV.

The chain joins TRBV2 to TRBJ1-5; D is uncertain. This CDR3 region has 13 residues. Per the germline V gene, CDR1 is SNHLY and CDR2 is FYNNEI. Trimming stripped 7 bases from V and 1 base from J, with 8 bases between. The CDR3 sequence: CASTWESNQPQHF. The CDR3 DNA sequence: TGTGCCAGCACCTGGGAGAGCAATCAGCCCCAGCATTTT.

This rearrangement joins TRBV19 to TRBJ1-6, with D unresolved. The CDR3 is 16 residues long. The germline V gene encodes CDR1 LNHDA and CDR2 SQIVND (reference sequence). V was trimmed by 3 bases and J by 0 bases, leaving 9 bases between them. CDR3 protein: CASSIQGSSYNSPLHF. As DNA, the CDR3 is TGTGCCAGTAGTATCCAAGGGAGCTCCTATAATTCACCCCTCCACTTT.

The V call is TRBV12-3 or TRBV12-4, the J call TRBJ1-2, with D possibly TRBD1 on 5 matching bases. CDR3 length equals 13 residues. The V and J ends lost 6 bases and 2 bases respectively, with 10 bases between them. CDR3 loop: CASSGQLNYGYTF. For the CDR3, the DNA is TGTGCCAGCAGCGGACAATTAAACTATGGCTACACCTTC.

This clone was seen only a few times. V usage is TRBV25-1 and J usage is TRBJ1-2; D ambiguous. Germline CDR1 MGHDK, CDR2 SYGVNS. This CDR3 contains 16 residues. V was shortened by 2 bases and J by 4 bases, with 17 bases between the two germline ends. The CDR3 sequence: CASSEAGSGNLYGYTF. The CDR3 coding sequence is TGTGCCAGCAGTGAAGCGGGCAGTGGAAACCTCTATGGCTACACCTTC.

The sample holds one count of this clone. Written as DNA, the CDR3 is TGTGCCACCAGCGCCCTAAGGGGGGGCGCGGAAAAACTGTTTTTT. It specifies CATSALRGGAEKLFF. V gene TRBV15 combines with J gene TRBJ1-4; tentatively, D is TRBD1 (6 bases). V was pared by 5 bases and J by 8 bases, with 18 bases between. Germline loops: CDR1 LNHNV, CDR2 YYDKDF (reference sequence). The CDR3 extends over 15 amino acids.

The genes are TRBV5-5 and TRBJ2-1; the D is unclear. Trimming left V 0 bases short and J 1 base short, with 8 bases between. Germline CDR1 SGHKS, CDR2 YYEKEE (reference sequence). The CDR3 totals 15 residues. The CDR3 DNA reads as TGTGCCAGCAGCTTGGACATGCCATCCTACAATGAGCAGTTCTTC. Residues: CASSLDMPSYNEQFF.

The gene calls are TRBV5-4 and TRBJ2-1, with 9 bases matching TRBD2. The CDR3 loop spans 15 amino acids. The V segment lost 4 bases and the J segment 6 bases; nucleotides outside the gene matches: 8. Germline V lookup: CDR1 SGHNT, CDR2 YYREEE (reference sequence). The CDR3, as DNA: TGTGCCAGCAGCCGGGCGGGGGGGCCCCGCAATGAGCAGTTCTTC. This codes for CASSRAGGPRNEQFF.

V gene TRBV11-2 combines with J gene TRBJ2-2, with D unclear. The V end lost 3 bases, the J end lost 3 bases, and 5 bases lay between the germline ends. This CDR3 is 13 amino acids long. The germline V gene encodes CDR1 SGHAT and CDR2 FQNNGV. CDR3 protein: CASSFLDTGELFF. In DNA, the CDR3 is TGTGCCAGCAGCTTCCTAGACACCGGGGAGCTGTTTTTT. The full variable domain, with the rest looked up from reference TRBV11-2 and TRBJ2-2, is EAGVAQSPRYKIIEKRQSVAFWCNPISGHATLYWYQQILGQGPKLLIQFQNNGVVDDSQLPKDRFSAERLKGVDSTLKIQPAKLEDSAVYLCASSFLDTGELFFGEGSRLTVL.